Described below is a single TCR beta chain sequence and its context. Its specificity is not known. The data derive from a study of cytomegalovirus exposure and HLA in healthy donors. General study findings and limits: Among TCR beta chains, those listed as cytomegalovirus-associated numbered approximately 150. Through in vitro validation, three CMV-associated chains were shown to be specific for CMV antigens. High sensitivity and specificity were reportedly achieved when the classifier diagnosed cytomegalovirus status. Most TCR sequences were seen very rarely across donors, but some public TCRs occurred in many.

From germline, CDR1 is MGHRA and CDR2 YSYEKL. Between the trimmed V and J ends, which lost 3 bases and 0 bases, there was a span of 9 bases. There are 15 residues in the CDR3. Profiling relied on immunoSEQ multiplex PCR, and the TCRdb table lists in-frame clones only, not all of them. This sample has around 220,000 clones, with about 86% found just once. This TCR came from a young woman in good health and CMV-seronegative. The gene calls are TRBV4-1 and TRBJ1-3; D is possibly TRBD1 (5 bases). Sequencing was carried out using PBMCs. In DNA, the CDR3 is TGCGCCAGCAGCCACGAGGGACTCTCTGGAAACACCATATATTTT. It codes for CASSHEGLSGNTIYF.